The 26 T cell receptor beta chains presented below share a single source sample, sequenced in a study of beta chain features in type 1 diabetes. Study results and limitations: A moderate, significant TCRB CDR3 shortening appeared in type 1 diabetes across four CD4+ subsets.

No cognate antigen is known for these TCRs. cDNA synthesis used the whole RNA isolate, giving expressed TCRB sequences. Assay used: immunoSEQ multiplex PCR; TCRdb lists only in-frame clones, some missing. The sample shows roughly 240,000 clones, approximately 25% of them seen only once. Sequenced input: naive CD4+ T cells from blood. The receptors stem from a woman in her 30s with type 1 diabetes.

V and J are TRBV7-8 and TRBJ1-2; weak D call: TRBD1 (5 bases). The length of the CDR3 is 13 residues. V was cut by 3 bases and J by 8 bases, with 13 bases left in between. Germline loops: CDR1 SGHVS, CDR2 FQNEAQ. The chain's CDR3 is CASSLIRDSGYTF. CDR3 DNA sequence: TGTGCCAGCAGCTTGATCAGGGACTCCGGCTACACCTTC.

The CDR3 sequence is CASSFNREQYF. For the CDR3, the DNA is TGTGCCAGCAGCTTTAACAGGGAGCAGTACTTC. The genes are TRBV7-2 and TRBJ2-7; the D gene is possibly TRBD1 (5 bases). The V gene's germline CDR1 is SGHTA and CDR2 FQGNSA. CDR3 length: 11 amino acids. Trimming took 3 bases from V and 7 from J, leaving 7 bases between them.

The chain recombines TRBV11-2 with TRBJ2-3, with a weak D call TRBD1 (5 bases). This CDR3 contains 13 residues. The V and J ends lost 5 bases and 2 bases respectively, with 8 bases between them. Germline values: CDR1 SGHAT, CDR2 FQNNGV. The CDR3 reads CASSPTATDTQYF. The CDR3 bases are TGTGCCAGCAGCCCGACAGCCACAGATACGCAGTATTTT.

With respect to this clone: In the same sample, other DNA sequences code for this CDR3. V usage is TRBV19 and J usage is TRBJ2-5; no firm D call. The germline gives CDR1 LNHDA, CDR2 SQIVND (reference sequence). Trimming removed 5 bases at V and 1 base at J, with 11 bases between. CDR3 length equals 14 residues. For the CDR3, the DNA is TGTGCCAGTAGTCGCGACACCTCCCAAGAGACCCAGTACTTC. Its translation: CASSRDTSQETQYF.

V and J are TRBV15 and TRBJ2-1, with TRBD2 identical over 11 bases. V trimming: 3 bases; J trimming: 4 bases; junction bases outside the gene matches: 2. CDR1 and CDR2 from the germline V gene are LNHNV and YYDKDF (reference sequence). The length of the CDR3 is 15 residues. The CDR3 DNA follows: TGTGCCACCAGCAGGGGACTAGCGGAATACAATGAGCAGTTCTTC. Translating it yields CATSRGLAEYNEQFF.

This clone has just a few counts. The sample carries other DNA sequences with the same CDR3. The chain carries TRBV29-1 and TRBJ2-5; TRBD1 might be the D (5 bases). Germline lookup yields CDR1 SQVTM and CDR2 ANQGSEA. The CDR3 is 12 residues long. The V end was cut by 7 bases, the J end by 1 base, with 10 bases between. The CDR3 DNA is TGCAGCGCCCAGACAGTCCAAGAGACCCAGTACTTC. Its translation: CSAQTVQETQYF.

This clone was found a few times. CDR3 nucleotides: TGTGCCAGCTCACCCCATGGTCCGGGACAGGGGGCCTACGAGCAGTACTTC. Its protein product is CASSPHGPGQGAYEQYF. The chain joins TRBV18 to TRBJ2-7; TRBD1 matches 11 bases. V gave up 3 bases and J gave up 2 bases; unmatched junction bases: 9. Germline V CDR1 and CDR2: KGHSH, LQKENI. CDR3 length equals 17 residues.

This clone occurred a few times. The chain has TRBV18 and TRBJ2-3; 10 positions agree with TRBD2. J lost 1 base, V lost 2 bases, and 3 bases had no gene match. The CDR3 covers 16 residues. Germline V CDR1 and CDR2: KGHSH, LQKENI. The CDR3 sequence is CASSPFLAGGTDTQYF. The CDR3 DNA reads TGTGCCAGCTCACCATTCCTAGCGGGAGGCACAGATACGCAGTATTTT.

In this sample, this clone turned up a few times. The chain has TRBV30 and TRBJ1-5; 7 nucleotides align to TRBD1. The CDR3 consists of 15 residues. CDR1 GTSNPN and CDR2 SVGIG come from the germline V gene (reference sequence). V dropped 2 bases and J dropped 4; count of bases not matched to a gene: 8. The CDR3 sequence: CAWSSGTAFNQPQHF. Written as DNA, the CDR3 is TGTGCCTGGAGTTCAGGGACAGCTTTTAATCAGCCCCAGCATTTT.

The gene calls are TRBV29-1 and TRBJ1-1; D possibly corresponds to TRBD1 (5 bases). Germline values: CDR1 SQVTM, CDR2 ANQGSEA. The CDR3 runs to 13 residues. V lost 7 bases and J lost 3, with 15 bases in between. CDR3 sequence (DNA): TGCAGCGCAAGGGGACCGGGGGACACTGAAGCTTTCTTT. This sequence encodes CSARGPGDTEAFF.

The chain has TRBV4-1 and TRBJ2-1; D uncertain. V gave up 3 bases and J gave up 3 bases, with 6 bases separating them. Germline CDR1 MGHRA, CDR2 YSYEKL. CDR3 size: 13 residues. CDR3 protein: CASSQNSYNEQFF. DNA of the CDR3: TGCGCCAGCAGCCAGAACAGCTACAATGAGCAGTTCTTC.

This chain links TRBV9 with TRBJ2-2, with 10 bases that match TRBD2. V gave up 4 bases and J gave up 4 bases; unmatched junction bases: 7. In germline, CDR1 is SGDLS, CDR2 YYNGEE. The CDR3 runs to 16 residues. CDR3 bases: TGTGCCAGCAGCTCTCGACTAGCGGGTACCACCGGGGAGCTGTTTTTT. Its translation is CASSSRLAGTTGELFF.

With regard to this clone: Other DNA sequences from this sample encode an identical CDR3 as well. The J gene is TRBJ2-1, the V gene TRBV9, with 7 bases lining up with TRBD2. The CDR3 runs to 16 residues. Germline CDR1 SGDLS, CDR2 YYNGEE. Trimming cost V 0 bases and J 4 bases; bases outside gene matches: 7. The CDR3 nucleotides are TGTGCCAGCAGCGTAGGGGCTAGCGGAACTTACAATGAGCAGTTCTTC. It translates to CASSVGASGTYNEQFF.

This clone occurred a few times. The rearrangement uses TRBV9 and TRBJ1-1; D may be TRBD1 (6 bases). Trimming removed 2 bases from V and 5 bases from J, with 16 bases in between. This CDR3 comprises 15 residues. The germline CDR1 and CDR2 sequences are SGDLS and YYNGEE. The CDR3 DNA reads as TGTGCCAGCAGCGTTGGACCAGACCAGGGGACTGAAGCTTTCTTT. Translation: CASSVGPDQGTEAFF.

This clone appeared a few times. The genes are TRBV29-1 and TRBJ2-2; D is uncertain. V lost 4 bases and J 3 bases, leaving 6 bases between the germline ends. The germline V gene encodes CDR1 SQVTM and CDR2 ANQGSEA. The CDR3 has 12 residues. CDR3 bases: TGCAGCGTTGGACTCTACACCGGGGAGCTGTTTTTT. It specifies CSVGLYTGELFF.

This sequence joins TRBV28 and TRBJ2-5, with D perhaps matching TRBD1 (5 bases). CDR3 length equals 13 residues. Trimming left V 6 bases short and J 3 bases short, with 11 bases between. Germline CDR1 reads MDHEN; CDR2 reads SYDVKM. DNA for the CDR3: TGTGCCAGCAGGCACAGGCAAAAAGAGACCCAGTACTTC. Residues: CASRHRQKETQYF.

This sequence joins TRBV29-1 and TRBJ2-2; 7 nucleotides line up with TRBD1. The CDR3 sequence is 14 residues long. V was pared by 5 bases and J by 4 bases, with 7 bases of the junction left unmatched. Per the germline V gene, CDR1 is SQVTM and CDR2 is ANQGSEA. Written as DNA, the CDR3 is TGCAGCGTTAGGGGGACAGCCTCCACCGGGGAGCTGTTTTTT. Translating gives CSVRGTASTGELFF.

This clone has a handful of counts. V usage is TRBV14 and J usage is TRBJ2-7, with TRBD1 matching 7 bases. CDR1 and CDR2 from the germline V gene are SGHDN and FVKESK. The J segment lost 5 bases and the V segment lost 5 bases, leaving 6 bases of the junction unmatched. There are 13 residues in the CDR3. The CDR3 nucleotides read TGTGCCAGCAGCTTCAACAGGGGAAACGAGCAGTACTTC. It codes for CASSFNRGNEQYF.

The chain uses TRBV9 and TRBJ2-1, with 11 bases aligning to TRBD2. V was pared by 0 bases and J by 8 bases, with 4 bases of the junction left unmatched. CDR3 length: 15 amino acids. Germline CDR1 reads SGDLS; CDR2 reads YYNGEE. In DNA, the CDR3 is TGTGCCAGCAGCGTAGCTCTAGCGGGAGGAGATGAGCAGTTCTTC. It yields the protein CASSVALAGGDEQFF.

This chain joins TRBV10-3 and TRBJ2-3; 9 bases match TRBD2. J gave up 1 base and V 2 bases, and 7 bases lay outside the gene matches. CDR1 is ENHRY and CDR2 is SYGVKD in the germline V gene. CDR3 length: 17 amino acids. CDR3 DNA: TGTGCCATCAGTGAGCGGTTGACTAGCGGAGGCACAGATACGCAGTATTTT. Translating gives CAISERLTSGGTDTQYF.

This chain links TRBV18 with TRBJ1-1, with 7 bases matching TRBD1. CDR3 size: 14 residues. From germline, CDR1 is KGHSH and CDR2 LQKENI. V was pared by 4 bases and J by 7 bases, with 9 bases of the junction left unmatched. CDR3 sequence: CASSQTVTGDEAFF. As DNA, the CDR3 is TGTGCCAGCTCACAGACAGTCACAGGGGATGAAGCTTTCTTT.

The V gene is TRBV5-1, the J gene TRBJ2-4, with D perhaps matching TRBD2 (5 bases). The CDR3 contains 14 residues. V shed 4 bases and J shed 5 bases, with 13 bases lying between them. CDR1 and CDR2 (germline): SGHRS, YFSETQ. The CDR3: CASSQSRTENIQYF. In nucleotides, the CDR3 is TGCGCCAGCAGCCAAAGTAGGACTGAAAACATTCAGTACTTC.

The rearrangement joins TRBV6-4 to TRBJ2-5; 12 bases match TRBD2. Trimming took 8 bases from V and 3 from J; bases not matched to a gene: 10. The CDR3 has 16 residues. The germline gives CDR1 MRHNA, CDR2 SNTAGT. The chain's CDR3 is CASPSGRALAEETQYF. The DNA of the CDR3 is TGTGCCAGCCCTAGCGGGAGGGCCCTGGCGGAAGAGACCCAGTACTTC.

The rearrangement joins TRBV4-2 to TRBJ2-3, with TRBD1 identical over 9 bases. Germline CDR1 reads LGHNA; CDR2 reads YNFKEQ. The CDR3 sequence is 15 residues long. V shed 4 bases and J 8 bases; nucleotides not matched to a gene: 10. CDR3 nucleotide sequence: TGTGCCAGCAGCCGTGACCGGGACAGGGAGGGTACGCAGTATTTT. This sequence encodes CASSRDRDREGTQYF.

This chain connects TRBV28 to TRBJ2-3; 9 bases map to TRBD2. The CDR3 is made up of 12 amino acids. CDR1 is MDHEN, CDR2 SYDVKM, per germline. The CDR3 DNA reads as TGTATTAGCGGGAGTACGACAGATACGCAGTATTTT. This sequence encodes CISGSTTDTQYF.

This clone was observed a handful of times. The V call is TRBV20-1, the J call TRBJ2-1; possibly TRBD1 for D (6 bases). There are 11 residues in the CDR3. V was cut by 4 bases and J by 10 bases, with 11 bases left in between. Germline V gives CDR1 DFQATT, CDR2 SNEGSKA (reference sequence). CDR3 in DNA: TGCAGTGCTACCCGACAGGCGGAGCAGTTCTTC. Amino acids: CSATRQAEQFF.